A single sample is the source of the 29 T cell receptor beta chains below, sequenced in a study of T cells in Graves' hyperthyroidism and ophthalmopathy. Amplification targeted TCR beta CDR3 regions from RNA transcripts. During a first-round RT-PCR of the TCR CDR3, the HTBI primer set was used. TCRdb fed the multiplex PCR reads into MiXCR, producing one record per CDR3 protein. The sample gives fewer than 600,000 distinct CDR3 sequences, around 15% of which show up once; approximately 15% is in the top ten. The sequenced material came from blood. The origin of the receptors is a woman in her thirties or forties with Graves' hyperthyroidism.

This clonotype was seen just once. Since a much larger clone is just one base distant, this may be a read error. CDR3: CASRSTSPLEQFF. The CDR3 bases are TGTGCCAGCAGGTCGACTAGCCCCCTCGAGCAGTTCTTC. The rearrangement joins TRBV6-1 to TRBJ2-1, with 7 bases aligning to TRBD2. The V and J ends lost 6 bases and 10 bases, in that order; junction bases with no gene match: 9. Germline V gene data show CDR1 as MNHNS and CDR2 as SASEGT. CDR3 length equals 13 residues.

This clonotype was seen ten or more times. J is TRBJ2-7 and V is TRBV2, with TRBD1 matching over 9 bases. CDR3 length: 14 residues. Germline CDR1 is SNHLY and CDR2 is FYNNEI. With 3 bases clipped from V and 3 bases from J, the junction kept 3 bases outside the gene matches. The CDR3 sequence is CASSEVGQGYEQYF. Written as DNA, the CDR3 is TGTGCCAGCAGTGAGGTGGGACAGGGCTACGAGCAGTACTTC.

This clonotype has just a few counts. The chain employs TRBV19 and TRBJ2-6; 7 bases are shared with TRBD2. The V segment lost 7 bases and the J segment 2 bases; nucleotides outside the gene matches: 11. In germline, CDR1 is LNHDA, CDR2 SQIVND (reference sequence). The CDR3 consists of 17 residues. The CDR3 DNA reads as TGTGCCAGTACCGTCCGCGGGAGTAGTGCTGGGGCCAACGTCCTGACTTTC. Its protein product is CASTVRGSSAGANVLTF.

This clonotype was seen at least ten times. V gene TRBV6-1 combines with J gene TRBJ2-7, with 9 positions matching TRBD1. The V gene's germline CDR1 is MNHNS and CDR2 SASEGT. The CDR3 sequence is 16 residues long. The junction had 15 bases not matched to a gene; V was cut back by 6 bases and J by 6 bases. The CDR3 DNA sequence: TGTGCCAGCAGCTACGGTCCGGGACAGGGTTCCATCGAGCAGTACTTC. This codes for CASSYGPGQGSIEQYF.

This clonotype was seen more than once but under ten times. CDR3 in DNA: TGCAGCGTTGTTTTACAGAAAAGAGGCAATGAGCAGTTCTTC. As protein: CSVVLQKRGNEQFF. The chain uses TRBV29-1 and TRBJ2-1; no definite D call. The length of the CDR3 is 14 residues. Trimming pared 4 bases from V and 6 bases from J, leaving 16 bases between. The germline CDR1 and CDR2 sequences are SQVTM and ANQGSEA.

V usage is TRBV6-1 and J usage is TRBJ2-7; TRBD1 might be the D (5 bases). Trimming pared 7 bases from V and 3 bases from J, leaving 19 bases between. Germline CDR1 MNHNS, CDR2 SASEGT. This CDR3 is built from 15 residues. CDR3 nucleotides: TGTGCCAGCAATCCAGATGCAGGGATTAACTACGAGCAGTACTTC. Translation: CASNPDAGINYEQYF.

V usage is TRBV6-1 and J usage is TRBJ2-7, with 10 bases lining up with TRBD2. Germline CDR1 and CDR2: MNHNS and SASEGT. V dropped 7 bases and J dropped 5; count of bases not matched to a gene: 11. This CDR3 spans 15 amino acids. The CDR3 coding sequence is TGTGCCAGCACCCAAGCGGGAGGGCCGTCCGACGAGCAGTACTTC. Protein product: CASTQAGGPSDEQYF.

This clonotype occurred once. The chain recombines TRBV7-2 with TRBJ2-7; 7 nucleotides match TRBD2. Germline assignment: CDR1 SGHTA and CDR2 FQGNSA. The CDR3 extends over 13 amino acids. The V gene end was trimmed by 5 bases and the J gene end by 0 bases; junction bases not matched to a gene: 1. In nucleotides, the CDR3 is TGTGCCAGCAGCACTAGCGCCTCCTACGAGCAGTACTTC. It codes for CASSTSASYEQYF.

Only a few counts were recorded for this clonotype. The chain is built from TRBV24-1 and TRBJ1-5, with D possibly matching TRBD1 (5 bases). This CDR3 is built from 14 residues. The germline CDR1 and CDR2 sequences are KGHDR and SFDVKD. The ends were cut back, 2 bases at V and 3 bases at J, with 7 bases in the middle. This chain's CDR3 is CATSDSGPNQPQHF. The DNA for the CDR3 is TGTGCCACCAGTGATTCAGGGCCCAATCAGCCCCAGCATTTT.

V and J are TRBV5-1 and TRBJ2-1; maybe TRBD2 (5 bases). The CDR3 length is 17 residues. Germline V lookup: CDR1 SGHRS, CDR2 YFSETQ. Trimming shortened V by 1 base and J by 3 bases, and 17 bases separated the two germline ends. CDR3 loop: CASSLYGDPTLYNEQFF. The CDR3, as DNA: TGCGCCAGCAGCTTGTACGGGGATCCAACTCTCTACAATGAGCAGTTCTTC.

The rearrangement uses TRBV11-2 and TRBJ2-1, with 9 positions matching TRBD2. The CDR3 is made up of 15 amino acids. Germline CDR1 reads SGHAT; CDR2 reads FQNNGV. Unmatched junction bases numbered 5, after V lost 4 bases and J lost 4 bases. The CDR3 region is CASSYRLAEYNEQFF. The CDR3, as DNA: TGTGCCAGCAGCTACCGACTAGCGGAGTACAATGAGCAGTTCTTC.

In this sample, this clonotype turned up many times. The V gene is TRBV18, the J gene TRBJ2-1, with D possibly matching TRBD2 (7 bases). Trimming shortened V by 6 bases and J by 4 bases, and 16 bases separated the two germline ends. This CDR3 is built from 15 residues. CDR1 is KGHSH and CDR2 is LQKENI in the germline V gene. The CDR3 nucleotides are TGTGCCAGCTCCCCCGACGCGGGGGCGTACAATGAGCAGTTCTTC. This translates into CASSPDAGAYNEQFF.

This clonotype turned up a few times. This chain uses TRBV10-3 with TRBJ2-2, with 7 bases matching TRBD1. Germline V gene lookup returns CDR1 ENHRY and CDR2 SYGVKD. This CDR3 comprises 16 residues. The V and J ends lost 3 bases and 1 base, in that order; junction bases with no gene match: 5. The CDR3 nucleotides are TGTGCCATCAGTGATTGGCAGGGGGAGAACACCGGGGAGCTGTTTTTT. Translated: CAISDWQGENTGELFF.

This clonotype was seen a handful of times. This rearrangement joins TRBV13 to TRBJ2-4, with D perhaps TRBD1 (5 bases). Germline-derived CDR1 and CDR2 are PRHDT and FYEKMQ (reference sequence). V shed 1 base and J shed 1 base, with 8 bases lying between them. The CDR3 loop spans 15 amino acids. The CDR3 DNA reads as TGTGCCAGCAGCTTAGAAGGGGTGGCCAAAAACATTCAGTACTTC. Translated, it gives CASSLEGVAKNIQYF.

CDR3 coding DNA: TGTGCCAGCAGCTTAGTTAGCAGGTCCTACGAGCAGTACTTC. This codes for CASSLVSRSYEQYF. The genes are TRBV7-9 and TRBJ2-7; D call uncertain. CDR1 is SEHNR, CDR2 FQNEAQ, per germline (reference sequence). This CDR3 is built from 14 residues. The V end lost 1 base, the J end lost 1 base, and 8 bases lay between the germline ends. Supplemented by reference TRBV7-9 and TRBJ2-7, the full variable domain reads DTGVSQNPRHKITKRGQNVTFRCDPISEHNRLYWYRQTLGQGPEFLTYFQNEAQLEKSRLLSDRFSAERPKGSFSTLEIQRTEQGDSAMYLCASSLVSRSYEQYFGPGTRLTVT.

In its sample, this clonotype was seen many times. V gene TRBV30 combines with J gene TRBJ2-7; D is perhaps TRBD2 (6 bases). The CDR3 is 14 amino acids. The V end lost 4 bases, the J end lost 0 bases, and 13 bases lay between the germline ends. Germline V gene sequence: CDR1 GTSNPN, CDR2 SVGIG (reference sequence). This CDR3 reads CAWTRRDFSYEQYF. CDR3 bases: TGTGCCTGGACTAGGCGGGACTTCTCCTACGAGCAGTACTTC.

The chain is built from TRBV4-1 and TRBJ2-3, with 7 bases fitting TRBD2. The CDR3 is 16 amino acids. After removal of 6 bases from V and 0 bases from J, the junction contained 9 bases not matched to a gene. Germline V gene data show CDR1 as MGHRA and CDR2 as YSYEKL. CDR3 bases: TGCGCCAGCAGTCGGACTAGTCTCTCTAGCACAGATACGCAGTATTTT. It codes for CASSRTSLSSTDTQYF.

This clonotype was observed a handful of times. V gene TRBV7-9 combines with J gene TRBJ1-3, with 8 bases matching TRBD1. Per the germline V gene, CDR1 is SEHNR and CDR2 is FQNEAQ (reference sequence). V shed 8 bases and J 2 bases; nucleotides not matched to a gene: 2. CDR3 length equals 13 residues. CDR3 nucleotide sequence: TGTGCCAGCGACAGGGGCACTGGAAACACCATATATTTT. Its protein is CASDRGTGNTIYF. The full variable domain, its missing parts supplied by reference TRBV7-9 and TRBJ1-3, is DTGVSQNPRHKITKRGQNVTFRCDPISEHNRLYWYRQTLGQGPEFLTYFQNEAQLEKSRLLSDRFSAERPKGSFSTLEIQRTEQGDSAMYLCASDRGTGNTIYFGEGSWLTVV.

There are a few counts of this clonotype. This rearrangement joins TRBV19 to TRBJ1-5, with D unclear. The CDR3 is 16 amino acids. V lost 5 bases and J 4 bases, leaving 18 bases between the germline ends. CDR1 is LNHDA, CDR2 SQIVND, per germline (reference sequence). CDR3 residues: CASSSHAGEGNQPQHF. The CDR3 coding sequence is TGTGCCAGTAGTTCTCATGCCGGGGAGGGAAATCAGCCCCAGCATTTT.

The V and J genes are TRBV18 and TRBJ2-5; D is tentatively TRBD1 or TRBD2 (5 bases each). V shed 3 bases and J shed 4 bases, with 9 bases lying between them. Germline lookup yields CDR1 KGHSH and CDR2 LQKENI. The CDR3 has 13 amino acids. The CDR3 is CASSPIGGETQYF. The CDR3 region has the DNA TGTGCCAGCTCACCCATTGGGGGAGAGACCCAGTACTTC.

The chain employs TRBV3-1 and TRBJ1-6; TRBD1 matches at 7 bases. CDR3 length equals 13 residues. Germline-derived CDR1 and CDR2 are LGHDT and YNNKEL (reference sequence). V was pared by 8 bases and J by 6 bases, with 4 bases of the junction left unmatched. For the CDR3, the DNA is TGTGCCAGCCGAGGGACAGTTAATTCACCCCTCCACTTT. Amino acid sequence: CASRGTVNSPLHF.

This clonotype has at least ten counts. This chain connects TRBV11-2 to TRBJ2-2, with D perhaps assigned TRBD1 or TRBD2 (5 bases each). The CDR3 covers 14 residues. The V gene's germline CDR1 is SGHAT and CDR2 FQNNGV. V was clipped by 2 bases and J by 7 bases, with 11 bases between them. CDR3 nucleotide sequence: TGTGCCAGCAGCTTACGCAGGGAGAACGGGGAGCTGTTTTTT. Translating it yields CASSLRRENGELFF.

The chain combines TRBV28 with TRBJ2-7, with 7 bases identical to TRBD2. The V and J ends lost 5 bases and 2 bases, in that order; junction bases with no gene match: 9. The CDR3 totals 15 residues. Germline assignment: CDR1 MDHEN and CDR2 SYDVKM. Written as DNA, the CDR3 is TGTGCCAGCAGTACCCCGGGGGGATCTGCCTACGAGCAGTACTTC. Translating gives CASSTPGGSAYEQYF.

This clonotype was seen at least ten times. DNA for the CDR3: TGCGCCAGCAAGCTAGAACCCGCGAACACCGGGGAGCTGTTTTTT. It yields the protein CASKLEPANTGELFF. V is TRBV5-1 and J is TRBJ2-2; unclear D gene. This CDR3 is 15 amino acids long. V was trimmed by 6 bases and J by 0 bases, leaving 12 bases between them. CDR1 SGHRS and CDR2 YFSETQ come from the germline V gene.

Many counts were recorded for this clonotype. The chain couples TRBV11-1 to TRBJ2-7; 7 bases agree with TRBD2. After removal of 4 bases from V and 0 bases from J, the junction contained 3 bases not matched to a gene. The CDR3 runs 14 residues. Looked up from germline, CDR1 is SGHAT and CDR2 is FQDESV (reference sequence). For the CDR3, the DNA is TGTGCCAGCAGCTCGCGGGGGACCTCCTACGAGCAGTACTTC. This translates into CASSSRGTSYEQYF. The whole variable domain, filled in from reference TRBV11-1 and TRBJ2-7, reads EAEVAQSPRYKITEKSQAVAFWCDPISGHATLYWYRQILGQGPELLVQFQDESVVDDSQLPKDRFSAERLKGVDSTLKIQPAELGDSAMYLCASSSRGTSYEQYFGPGTRLTVT.

This clonotype was detected only a few times. In nucleotides, the CDR3 is TGCGCCAGCAGTGATTTGCTAGCGGGGAAACAGGGGTACGAGCAGTACTTC. As protein: CASSDLLAGKQGYEQYF. The J gene is TRBJ2-7, the V gene TRBV10-2; 9 bases are shared with TRBD2. The CDR3 sequence is 17 residues long. Trimming removed 3 bases from V and 4 bases from J; junction bases left unmatched: 13. Germline values: CDR1 WSHSY, CDR2 SAAADI.

Worth noting for this clonotype: A single base separates this from a much larger clone, so it may be a read error. The genes are TRBV6-2 or TRBV6-3 and TRBJ1-4; 7 nucleotides line up with TRBD1. Germline V gene sequence: CDR1 MNHEY, CDR2 SVGEGT. J gave up 7 bases and V 0 bases, and 8 bases lay outside the gene matches. This CDR3 comprises 16 residues. The CDR3 here is CASSYSKGGVGEKLFF. CDR3 in DNA: TGTGCCAGCAGTTACTCCAAAGGGGGCGTCGGTGAAAAACTGTTTTTT.

This clonotype has a count of ten or more. Written as DNA, the CDR3 is TGTGCCAGCAGCTTCACGAGGGTTACGAACACTGAAGCTTTCTTT. Residues: CASSFTRVTNTEAFF. V usage is TRBV11-2 and J usage is TRBJ1-1; D uncertain. The germline V and J ends were trimmed by 3 bases and 1 base, with 12 bases remaining between them. The germline V gene has CDR1 SGHAT and CDR2 FQNNGV. This CDR3 contains 15 residues.

This clonotype was counted only a few times. The chain recombines TRBV13 with TRBJ2-7; 7 nucleotides agree with TRBD2. The CDR3 is 15 residues long. The germline V gene has CDR1 PRHDT and CDR2 FYEKMQ (reference sequence). V shed 5 bases, J shed 0 bases, and the junction held 7 bases outside the gene matches. CDR3 in amino acids: CASSPYRDYSYEQYF. The CDR3 DNA reads TGTGCCAGCAGCCCATACCGGGACTACTCCTACGAGCAGTACTTC.